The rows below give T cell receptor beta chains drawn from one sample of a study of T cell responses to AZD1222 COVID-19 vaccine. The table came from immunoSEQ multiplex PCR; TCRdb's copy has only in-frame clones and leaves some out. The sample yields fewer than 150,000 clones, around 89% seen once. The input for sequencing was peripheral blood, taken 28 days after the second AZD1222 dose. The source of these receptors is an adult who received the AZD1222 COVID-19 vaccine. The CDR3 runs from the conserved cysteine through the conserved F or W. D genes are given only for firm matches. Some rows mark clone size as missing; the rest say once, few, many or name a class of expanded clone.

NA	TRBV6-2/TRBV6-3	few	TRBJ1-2	TGTGCCAGCAGTTACGACGGACGGCGCTATGGCTACACCTTC	CASSYDGRRYGYTF
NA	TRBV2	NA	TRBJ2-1	TGTGCCAGCAGTGAGGGGGGGGCTGAGAATGAGCAGTTCTTC	CASSEGGAENEQFF
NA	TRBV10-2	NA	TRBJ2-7	TGCGCCAGCAGGGACGGAATCATATACGAGCAGTACTTC	CASRDGIIYEQYF
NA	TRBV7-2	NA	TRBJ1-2	TGTGCCAGCAGCTTAAGAGGGGGAGGAGACTATGGCTACACCTTC	CASSLRGGGDYGYTF
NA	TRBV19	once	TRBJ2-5	TGTGCCAGTAGTCTCGGGACTCAAGAGACCCAGTACTTC	CASSLGTQETQYF
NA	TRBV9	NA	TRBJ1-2	TGTGCCAGCAGCATGGGCATGGGATGGGACTATGGCTACACCTTC	CASSMGMGWDYGYTF
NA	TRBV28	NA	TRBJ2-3	TGTGCCAGCGACAGGAGCGATACAGATACGCAGTATTTT	CASDRSDTDTQYF
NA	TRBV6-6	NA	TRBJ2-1	TGTGCCAGCAAGGGGGGAGGAAACAATGAGCAGTTCTTC	CASKGGGNNEQFF
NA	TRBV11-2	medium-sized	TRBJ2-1	TGTGCCAGCAGCTTAGTTGAGGGCAATGAGCAGTTCTTC	CASSLVEGNEQFF
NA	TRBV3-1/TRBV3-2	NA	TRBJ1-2	TGTGCCAGCAGCCAAGGATTGGCGGGCTACTATGGCTACACCTTC	CASSQGLAGYYGYTF
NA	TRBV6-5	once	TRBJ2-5	TGTGCCAGCAGACAGGGATTAGAGACCCAGTACTTC	CASRQGLETQYF
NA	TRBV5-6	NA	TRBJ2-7	TGTGCCAGCAGCTCTTCAGGACGGAGGACCACCTACGAGCAGTACTTC	CASSSSGRRTTYEQYF
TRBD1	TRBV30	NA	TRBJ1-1	TGTGCCTGGAGCGCGGGACAGGGGGCCGCTGAAGCTTTCTTT	CAWSAGQGAAEAFF
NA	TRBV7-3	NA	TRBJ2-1	TGTGCCAGCAGCTTACTTAACAATGAGCAGTTCTTC	CASSLLNNEQFF
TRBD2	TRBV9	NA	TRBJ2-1	TGTGCCAGCAGCGTAGGGGACTACAACAATGAGCAGTTCTTC	CASSVGDYNNEQFF
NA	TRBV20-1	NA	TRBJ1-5	TGCAGTGCTGGGGAACAGCCCCAGCATTTT	CSAGEQPQHF
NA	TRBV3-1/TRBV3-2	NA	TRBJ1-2	TGTGCCAGCAGCCAAGACAGGGGTACCTACACCTTC	CASSQDRGTYTF
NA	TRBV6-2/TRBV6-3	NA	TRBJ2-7	TGTGCCAGCAGTTACGGGATAAGTAAAGAGAGCGAGCAGTACTTC	CASSYGISKESEQYF
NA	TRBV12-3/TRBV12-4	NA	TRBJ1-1	TGTGCCAGCAGTCTTCTTGGGACTGCGGCTTTCTTT	CASSLLGTAAFF
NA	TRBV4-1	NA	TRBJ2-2	TGCGCCAGCAGGCCCCCTGGGGCGAATTTAAACACCGGGGAGCTGTTTTTT	CASRPPGANLNTGELFF
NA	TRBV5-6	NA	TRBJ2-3	TGTGCCAGCAGCTTTGATCGGGGTAGTTTGACAGATACGCAGTATTTT	CASSFDRGSLTDTQYF
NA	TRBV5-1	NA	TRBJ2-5	TGCGCCAGCAGCTTGGATCGACAAGAGACCCAGTACTTC	CASSLDRQETQYF